This T cell receptor beta chain was recorded in a study of primary melanoma T cells and metastatic recurrence. Points from the study as a whole: Independent of thickness, ulceration, mitotic rate and age, T-cell fraction reportedly predicted outcome.

Method: immunoSEQ multiplex PCR; TCRdb's copy keeps in-frame clones and lacks some. This table has some 1,500 clones, roughly nine tenths appearing once. The CDR3 runs to 14 residues. Germline loops: CDR1 LNHDA, CDR2 SQIVND (reference sequence). The V end lost 5 bases, the J end lost 8 bases, and 16 bases lay between the germline ends. Regarding this clone: Its target is not known.

V is TRBV19 and J is TRBJ2-1; possible D gene TRBD2, 5 bases. The sample comprised melanoma tumor tissue. The receptor was isolated from a human donor with melanoma. This CDR3 reads CASSPNPLAHEQFF. The CDR3, as DNA: TGTGCCAGTAGTCCCAATCCCCTAGCTCATGAGCAGTTCTTC.